These 25 T cell receptor beta chains were all obtained from the same sample, sequenced in a study of cytomegalovirus exposure and HLA in healthy donors. The PCR used 60 Vbeta and 13 Jbeta primers. Some clones are missing from TCRdb's copy, which holds only in-frame ones; the method was immunoSEQ multiplex PCR. Of 150,000 to 200,000 clones in the sample, over 65% are singletons; the top ten hold approximately 3.1%. Sequencing input: PBMCs. These receptors all come from a middle-aged woman in good health and CMV-seronegative.

This clone was observed a few times. This chain connects TRBV7-7 to TRBJ2-5; D possibly corresponds to TRBD2 (6 bases). CDR1 and CDR2 (germline): SSHAT, FNYEAQ (reference sequence). The CDR3 totals 17 residues. Trimming cost V 6 bases and J 0 bases, with 20 bases left between them. The CDR3 nucleotides are TGTGCCAGCAGTTTTAGCGGTGCCGCCCCTTACCAAGAGACCCAGTACTTC. It is translated as CASSFSGAAPYQETQYF.

V is TRBV19 and J is TRBJ2-3; D unresolved. The V end lost 5 bases, the J end lost 2 bases, and 5 bases lay between the germline ends. Germline V gives CDR1 LNHDA, CDR2 SQIVND (reference sequence). CDR3 length: 12 residues. The CDR3 reads CASSVNTDTQYF. CDR3 coding DNA: TGTGCCAGTAGTGTCAACACAGATACGCAGTATTTT.

CDR3 sequence reads: CASSYWEGQPQHF. In DNA form, the CDR3 reads TGTGCCAGCAGTTACTGGGAGGGGCAGCCCCAGCATTTT. This rearrangement joins TRBV6-5 to TRBJ1-5, with D perhaps matching TRBD1 (5 bases). The CDR3 has 13 residues. Trimming cost V 1 base and J 7 bases, with 8 bases left between them. Germline CDR1 is MNHEY and CDR2 is SVGAGI.

The chain recombines TRBV7-8 with TRBJ2-5; D is possibly TRBD2 (5 bases). Per the germline V gene, CDR1 is SGHVS and CDR2 is FQNEAQ. The CDR3 is 14 amino acids. The V end was cut by 1 base, the J end by 4 bases, with 10 bases between. The CDR3 sequence is CASSLGELRETQYF. The CDR3 DNA sequence: TGTGCCAGCAGCTTAGGGGAGCTACGAGAGACCCAGTACTTC.

The chain employs TRBV5-1 and TRBJ1-1; the D is unclear. This CDR3 spans 15 amino acids. The germline V gene has CDR1 SGHRS and CDR2 YFSETQ. Trimming removed 0 bases from V and 2 bases from J, with 11 bases in between. The CDR3 nucleotides are TGCGCCAGCAGCTTGGTGGCAGACATTAACACTGAAGCTTTCTTT. This gives the protein CASSLVADINTEAFF.

The V and J genes are TRBV6-1 and TRBJ2-5, with a possible D match to TRBD2 (7 bases). Near its end, the DNA agrees better with TRBJ2-7, so the J call may be wrong. CDR1 and CDR2 (germline): MNHNS, SASEGT. The CDR3 loop spans 13 amino acids. The CDR3 sequence is CASKWGGPYEQYF. The CDR3, as DNA: TGTGCCAGCAAATGGGGGGGCCCCTACGAGCAGTACTTC.

This clone was found a few times. The chain links TRBV2 to TRBJ2-3; 9 bases fit TRBD2. The germline V gene encodes CDR1 SNHLY and CDR2 FYNNEI. This CDR3 is built from 17 residues. The trim removed 6 bases at V and 0 bases at J, leaving 10 bases unmatched. CDR3 sequence reads: CASRMRTSATSTDTQYF. The CDR3 DNA sequence: TGTGCCAGCAGGATGAGGACTAGCGCTACTAGCACAGATACGCAGTATTTT.

The gene calls are TRBV5-1 and TRBJ1-1; 8 bases line up with TRBD1. The CDR3 sequence is 15 residues long. With V trimmed by 3 bases and J by 3 bases, 7 bases remained unmatched. CDR1 is SGHRS, CDR2 YFSETQ, per germline. CDR3 protein: CASSSLPTGDTEAFF. Here the CDR3 DNA reads TGCGCCAGCAGCTCCCTACCGACAGGGGACACTGAAGCTTTCTTT.

This chain connects TRBV4-2 to TRBJ1-4; a possible D gene is TRBD1 (5 bases). The V end was cut by 0 bases, the J end by 3 bases, with 14 bases between. Germline CDR1 reads LGHNA; CDR2 reads YNFKEQ. The CDR3 is made up of 17 amino acids. The CDR3 region is CASSQDFPRAPNEKLFF. The CDR3 DNA follows: TGTGCCAGCAGCCAAGATTTCCCCAGGGCGCCTAATGAAAAACTGTTTTTT.

This chain links TRBV5-1 with TRBJ1-2; TRBD1 is a possible D gene (5 bases). In germline, CDR1 is SGHRS, CDR2 YFSETQ. This CDR3 has 13 amino acids. Trimming removed 3 bases at V and 5 bases at J, with 11 bases between. The CDR3 DNA sequence: TGCGCCAGCAGCTCCTCGCCAGGGTATGGCTACACCTTC. It specifies CASSSSPGYGYTF.

V and J are TRBV10-3 and TRBJ1-4; maybe TRBD1 (6 bases). V was pared by 10 bases and J by 5 bases, with 17 bases between. The CDR3 runs 14 residues. Germline CDR1 reads ENHRY; CDR2 reads SYGVKD. CDR3 sequence: CASKTGSENEKLFF. CDR3 DNA sequence: TGTGCCAGCAAAACAGGGTCCGAGAATGAAAAACTGTTTTTT.

V gene TRBV4-1 combines with J gene TRBJ1-2; D not certain. With 0 bases removed from V and 3 bases from J, the gap between germline ends came to 8 bases. Germline lookup yields CDR1 MGHRA and CDR2 YSYEKL. This CDR3 region has 14 residues. The CDR3 region has the DNA TGCGCCAGCAGCCAAGATCCCACAGACTATGGCTACACCTTC. This codes for CASSQDPTDYGYTF.

This clone was seen a single time. The chain recombines TRBV18 with TRBJ2-7; D possibly corresponds to TRBD1 (6 bases). V was cut by 0 bases and J by 2 bases, with 11 bases left in between. The CDR3 contains 15 residues. From germline, CDR1 is KGHSH and CDR2 LQKENI. The CDR3 reads CASSPPQGLTYEQYF. In DNA form, the CDR3 reads TGTGCCAGCTCACCACCACAGGGTTTGACCTACGAGCAGTACTTC.

The chain couples TRBV2 to TRBJ2-2; TRBD1 is a possible D gene (6 bases). V was pared by 6 bases and J by 2 bases, with 10 bases between. The CDR3 runs 14 residues. Germline CDR1 and CDR2: SNHLY and FYNNEI. The DNA of the CDR3 is TGTGCCAGCAGAAGACAGGCTAACACCGGGGAGCTGTTTTTT. Translated, it gives CASRRQANTGELFF.

This chain joins TRBV12-5 and TRBJ1-3; TRBD1 matches at 9 bases. The CDR3 is 15 amino acids. After removal of 4 bases from V and 4 bases from J, the junction contained 5 bases not matched to a gene. The germline V gene has CDR1 LGHNT and CDR2 FRNRAP. Here the CDR3 DNA reads TGTGCTAGTGGTTGGGGACAGGGAAGGGGAAACACCATATATTTT. It translates to CASGWGQGRGNTIYF.

The rearrangement uses TRBV6-1 and TRBJ2-1; TRBD2 agrees at 9 bases. Germline V CDR1 and CDR2: MNHNS, SASEGT. The CDR3 spans 14 residues. The J segment lost 8 bases and the V segment lost 2 bases, leaving 4 bases of the junction unmatched. The CDR3 DNA reads TGTGCCAGCAGTGAAAGGCGGGGGGGGTATGAGCAGTTCTTC. It codes for CASSERRGGYEQFF.

The chain links TRBV5-8 to TRBJ1-3; D gene ambiguous. V lost 4 bases and J 2 bases, leaving 10 bases between the germline ends. This CDR3 is 14 amino acids long. Per germline, CDR1 SGHTS and CDR2 YDEGEE. The CDR3 spells CASSLTRAGNTIYF. DNA for the CDR3: TGTGCCAGCAGCCTCACACGGGCTGGAAACACCATATATTTT.

For the CDR3, the DNA is TGCGCCAGCAGCTTAAACAGGGGGCGTGAAGCTTTCTTT. Translated: CASSLNRGREAFF. The J gene is TRBJ1-1, the V gene TRBV5-1; 9 bases fit TRBD1. CDR1 is SGHRS, CDR2 YFSETQ, per germline. The CDR3 is 13 residues long. After removal of 2 bases from V and 7 bases from J, the junction contained 3 bases not matched to a gene.

The genes are TRBV25-1 and TRBJ2-3, with unresolved D. The ends were cut back, 4 bases at V and 5 bases at J, with 16 bases in the middle. The length of the CDR3 is 15 residues. Germline-derived CDR1 and CDR2 are MGHDK and SYGVNS. CDR3 coding DNA: TGTGCCAGCAGTGCTAGGTTCCAAGGTAGAGATACGCAGTATTTT. Amino acids: CASSARFQGRDTQYF.

The chain recombines TRBV6-5 with TRBJ1-4; 7 nucleotides align to TRBD1. CDR1 is MNHEY, CDR2 SVGAGI, per germline. There are 14 residues in the CDR3. V shed 10 bases, J shed 6 bases, and the junction held 11 bases outside the gene matches. CDR3 DNA sequence: TGTGCCAACAGCAAGTCCGGGACAGATGAAAAACTGTTTTTT. It translates to CANSKSGTDEKLFF.

This clone was seen just once. The V and J genes are TRBV5-1 and TRBJ1-2; 8 bases are a match to TRBD1. The CDR3 sequence is 16 residues long. V gave up 3 bases and J gave up 0 bases; unmatched junction bases: 7. Germline CDR1 SGHRS, CDR2 YFSETQ. The CDR3 sequence: CASSSGQDFSNYGYTF. CDR3 nucleotide sequence: TGCGCCAGCAGCTCGGGACAGGACTTTTCTAACTATGGCTACACCTTC.

The chain employs TRBV6-1 and TRBJ2-7; 8 bases line up with TRBD1. This CDR3 is built from 14 residues. From germline, CDR1 is MNHNS and CDR2 SASEGT. The J segment lost 4 bases and the V segment lost 10 bases, leaving 12 bases of the junction unmatched. The CDR3 loop is CATQDPGGRYEQYF. As DNA, the CDR3 is TGTGCCACCCAAGATCCAGGGGGCAGGTACGAGCAGTACTTC.

The chain employs TRBV6-5 and TRBJ2-1; D perhaps matches TRBD1 (6 bases). Germline CDR1 and CDR2: MNHEY and SVGAGI. This CDR3 has 14 amino acids. With 4 bases removed from V and 9 bases from J, the gap between germline ends came to 16 bases. CDR3 sequence: CASSSANRVGEQFF. The DNA of the CDR3 is TGTGCCAGCAGTTCGGCAAACAGGGTTGGTGAGCAGTTCTTC.

This clone was picked up a small number of times. The chain has TRBV10-1 and TRBJ1-2; D remains unclear. Per the germline V gene, CDR1 is WNHNN and CDR2 is SYGVQD (reference sequence). This CDR3 has 13 amino acids. The V and J ends lost 0 bases and 4 bases respectively, with 6 bases between them. The DNA for the CDR3 is TGCGCCAGCAGTGAGTCGTCCAGCTATGGCTACACCTTC. Protein: CASSESSSYGYTF.

The chain recombines TRBV10-3 with TRBJ1-1; maybe TRBD1 (5 bases). Looked up from germline, CDR1 is ENHRY and CDR2 is SYGVKD. V lost 0 bases and J 6 bases, leaving 14 bases between the germline ends. The CDR3 loop spans 15 amino acids. This CDR3 is CAISESVGGDPEAFF. CDR3 DNA: TGTGCCATCAGTGAGTCGGTAGGAGGGGACCCTGAAGCTTTCTTT.